This record concerns one T cell receptor beta chain sequence. The data are from a study of blood T cell repertoires in COVID-19. Method: immunoSEQ multiplex PCR; TCRdb's copy keeps in-frame clones and lacks some. The sample includes roughly 250,000 clones, around 82% of them seen just once. The CDR3 has 13 amino acids. Per the germline V gene, CDR1 is SGHAT and CDR2 is FQNNGV. Trimming took 5 bases from V and 4 from J, leaving 11 bases between them. The genes are TRBV11-2 and TRBJ1-1; D is possibly TRBD1 (6 bases). Input material: peripheral blood. The receptor comes from a human donor with COVID-19, enrolled during active disease. The donor label of this sample is uncertain. The DNA for the CDR3 is TGTGCCAGCAGCAGTCAGGGGAGCACTGAAGCTTTCTTT. As protein: CASSSQGSTEAFF.